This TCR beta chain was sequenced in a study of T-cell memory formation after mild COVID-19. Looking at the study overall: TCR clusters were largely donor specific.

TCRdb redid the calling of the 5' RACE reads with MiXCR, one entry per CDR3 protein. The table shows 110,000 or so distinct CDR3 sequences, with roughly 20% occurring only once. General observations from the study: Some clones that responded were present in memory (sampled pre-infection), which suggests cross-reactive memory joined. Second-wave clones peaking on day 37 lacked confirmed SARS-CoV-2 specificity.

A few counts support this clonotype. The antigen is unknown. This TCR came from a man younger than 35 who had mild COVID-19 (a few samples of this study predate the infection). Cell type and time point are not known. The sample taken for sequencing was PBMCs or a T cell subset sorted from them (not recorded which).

The CDR3 loop is CASSFTAPGDTQYF. The CDR3 DNA is TGTGCCAGCAGCTTCACGGCCCCGGGAGATACGCAGTATTTT. The V and J genes are TRBV7-8 and TRBJ2-3; D gene uncertain. The V gene lost 3 bases and the J gene lost 5 bases, with 12 bases spanning the gap. The germline gives CDR1 SGHVS, CDR2 FQNEAQ. The CDR3 is 14 amino acids. The variable domain in full, completed from reference TRBV7-8 and TRBJ2-3, reads GAGVSQSPRYKVAKRGQDVALRCDPISGHVSLFWYQQALGQGPEFLTYFQNEAQLDKSGLPSDRFFAERPEGSVSTLKIQRTQQEDSAVYLCASSFTAPGDTQYFGPGTRLTVL.